Each of the 10 T cell receptor beta chains below was sequenced from the same sample in a study of Graves' ophthalmopathy and Graves' hyperthyroidism. For repertoire sequencing, the TCR beta CDR3 regions were amplified from RNA transcripts. RT-PCR in the first round used HTBI primers; a second-round multiplex PCR followed. TCRdb processed the multiplex PCR reads anew with MiXCR; each CDR3 protein has one entry. Here the sample spans 200,000 to 300,000 distinct CDR3 sequences, around 50% being singletons. The sample taken for sequencing was peripheral blood. Every receptor here comes from an adult man with Graves' ophthalmopathy.

In its sample, this clonotype was seen a few times. The chain recombines TRBV10-2 with TRBJ2-7; D possibly corresponds to TRBD2 (6 bases). The germline CDR1 and CDR2 sequences are WSHSY and SAAADI. This CDR3 has 13 amino acids. Between the trimmed V and J ends, which lost 3 bases and 7 bases, there was a span of 13 bases. CDR3 coding DNA: TGCGCCAGCAGTGACTTCTCCCGGGGGGAGCAGTACTTC. Translated, it gives CASSDFSRGEQYF.

The chain links TRBV6-5 to TRBJ2-7, with a possible D match to TRBD2 (5 bases). Germline lookup yields CDR1 MNHEY and CDR2 SVGAGI. The CDR3 consists of 11 residues. The V end was cut by 7 bases, the J end by 6 bases, with 10 bases between. The CDR3 loop is CASTKGGEQYF. In DNA, the CDR3 is TGTGCCAGCACGAAAGGAGGCGAGCAGTACTTC.

J is TRBJ1-2 and V is TRBV2, with 8 bases aligning to TRBD1. Germline V lookup: CDR1 SNHLY, CDR2 FYNNEI. This CDR3 is 14 amino acids long. After removal of 3 bases from V and 4 bases from J, the junction contained 4 bases not matched to a gene. CDR3 DNA sequence: TGTGCCAGCAGTGAGGGACAGGCTTCCTATGGCTACACCTTC. It yields the protein CASSEGQASYGYTF.

This clonotype was picked up one time. The CDR3 bases are TGTGCCAGCACCCACGCAGGGACTAGCGGGAACTACTACGAGCAGTACTTC. Its protein product is CASTHAGTSGNYYEQYF. The chain carries TRBV5-6 and TRBJ2-7; TRBD2 aligns across 13 bases. The CDR3 runs 17 residues. Germline CDR1 reads SGHDT; CDR2 reads YYEEEE. V trimming: 6 bases; J trimming: 3 bases; junction bases outside the gene matches: 12.

The count of this clonotype is one. V is TRBV11-1 and J is TRBJ2-7; D is uncertain. With the DNA end fitting TRBJ2-1 better, the J assignment may be wrong. The CDR3 is 13 amino acids. Germline V CDR1 and CDR2: SGHAT, FQDESV (reference sequence). The CDR3 spells CASSLIDRNEQFF. CDR3 coding DNA: TGTGCCAGCAGCTTAATAGACCGCAATGAGCAGTTCTTC.

A word on this clonotype: One end of the junction varies from germline; a read error may be responsible. The gene calls are TRBV13 and TRBJ1-2; D unresolved. The germline gives CDR1 PRHDT, CDR2 FYEKMQ (reference sequence). The CDR3 consists of 12 residues. CDR3 nucleotides: TGTGCCGGCAGCTTAGGCCAGTATGGCTACACCTTC. Translation gives CAGSLGQYGYTF. Drawing the rest from reference TRBV13 and TRBJ1-2, the complete variable domain is AAGVIQSPRHLIKEKRETATLKCYPIPRHDTVYWYQQGPGQDPQFLISFYEKMQSDKGSIPDRFSAQQFSDYHSELNMSSLELGDSALYFCAGSLGQYGYTFGSGTRLTVV.

The gene calls are TRBV28 and TRBJ1-1, with TRBD1 matching 10 bases. V lost 11 bases, J lost 3 bases, and 9 bases stayed unmatched. This CDR3 is 14 amino acids long. Looked up from germline, CDR1 is MDHEN and CDR2 is SYDVKM. For the CDR3, the DNA is TGTGCCGGGAGGACAGGGGGTGGGGACACTGAAGCTTTCTTT. Encoded protein: CAGRTGGGDTEAFF.

This clonotype was recorded a few times. The V call is TRBV20-1, the J call TRBJ1-2; 8 bases fit TRBD1. Germline V gene lookup returns CDR1 DFQATT and CDR2 SNEGSKA (reference sequence). V shed 7 bases and J 2 bases; nucleotides not matched to a gene: 12. The CDR3 sequence is 15 residues long. The CDR3 loop reads CSVPVAGGSNYGYTF. The CDR3 nucleotides are TGCAGTGTTCCGGTTGCAGGGGGCTCGAACTATGGCTACACCTTC.

This sequence joins TRBV7-4 and TRBJ2-7, with a weak D call TRBD1 (6 bases). V was pared by 5 bases and J by 0 bases, with 11 bases between. CDR1 SGHVT and CDR2 SQSDAQ come from the germline V gene. The CDR3 has 14 amino acids. Written as DNA, the CDR3 is TGTGCCAGCAGCCCAGGGGTTTCCTCCTACGAGCAGTACTTC. This codes for CASSPGVSSYEQYF.

This clonotype was recorded a few times. The rearrangement uses TRBV2 and TRBJ2-7, with D possibly being TRBD1 or TRBD2 (7 bases each). The length of the CDR3 is 14 residues. The V gene lost 7 bases and the J gene lost 7 bases, with 20 bases spanning the gap. CDR1 and CDR2 (germline): SNHLY, FYNNEI. The CDR3 spells CASTPGGQRREQYF. CDR3 coding DNA: TGTGCCAGCACCCCGGGGGGACAGCGGCGTGAGCAGTACTTC.